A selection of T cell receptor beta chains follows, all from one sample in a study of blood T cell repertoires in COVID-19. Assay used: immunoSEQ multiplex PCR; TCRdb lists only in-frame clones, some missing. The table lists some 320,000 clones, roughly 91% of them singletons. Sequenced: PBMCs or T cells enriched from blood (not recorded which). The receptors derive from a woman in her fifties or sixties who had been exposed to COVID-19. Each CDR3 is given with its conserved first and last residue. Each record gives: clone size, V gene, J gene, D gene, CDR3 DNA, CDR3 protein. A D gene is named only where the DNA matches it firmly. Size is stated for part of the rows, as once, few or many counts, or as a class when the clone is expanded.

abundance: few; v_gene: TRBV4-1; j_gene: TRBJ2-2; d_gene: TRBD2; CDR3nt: TGCGCCAGCAACCGGGAGGAAGGGATGAACACCGGGGAGCTGTTTTTT; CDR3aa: CASNREEGMNTGELFF
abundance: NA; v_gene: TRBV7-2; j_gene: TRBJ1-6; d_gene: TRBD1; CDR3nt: TGTGCCAGCAGCTTATGGGACAGGGTGGATTCACCCCTCCACTTT; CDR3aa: CASSLWDRVDSPLHF
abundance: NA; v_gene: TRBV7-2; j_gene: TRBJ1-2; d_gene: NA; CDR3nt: TGTGCCAGCAGCCTAAAGGGGGAGCAGGGGACCTATGGCTACACCTTC; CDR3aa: CASSLKGEQGTYGYTF
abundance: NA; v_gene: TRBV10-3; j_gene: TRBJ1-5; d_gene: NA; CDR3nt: TGTGCCATCAGTGAGCAACAGGGAATCGGTCCCCAGCATTTT; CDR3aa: CAISEQQGIGPQHF
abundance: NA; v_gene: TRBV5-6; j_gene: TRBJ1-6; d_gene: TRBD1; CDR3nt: TGTGCCAGCAGCAACCGGGACAGGGATTCACCCCTCCACTTT; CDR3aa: CASSNRDRDSPLHF
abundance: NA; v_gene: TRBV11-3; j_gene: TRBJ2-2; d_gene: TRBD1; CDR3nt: TGTGCCAGCAGCTCAATGACAGGGTGGGGAACCGGGGAGCTGTTTTTT; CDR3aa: CASSSMTGWGTGELFF
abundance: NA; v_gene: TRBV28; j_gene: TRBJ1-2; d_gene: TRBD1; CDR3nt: TGTGCCAGCAGTACCGGGACAGGGCTCATAGACGGCTACACCTTC; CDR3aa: CASSTGTGLIDGYTF
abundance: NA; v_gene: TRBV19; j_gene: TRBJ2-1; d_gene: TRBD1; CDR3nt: TGTGCCACCGGGGACAGGGGGAAACAGTTCTTC; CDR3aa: CATGDRGKQFF
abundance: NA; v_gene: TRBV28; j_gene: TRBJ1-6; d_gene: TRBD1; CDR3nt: TGTGCCAGCAGTTTAGGGGGACAGGGGTATGGGAGATCACCCCTCCACTTT; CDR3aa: CASSLGGQGYGRSPLHF
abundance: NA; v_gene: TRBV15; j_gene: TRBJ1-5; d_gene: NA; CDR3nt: TGTGCCACCAGCATCACCAGGGTATTTGGCAATCAGCCCCAGCATTTT; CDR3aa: CATSITRVFGNQPQHF
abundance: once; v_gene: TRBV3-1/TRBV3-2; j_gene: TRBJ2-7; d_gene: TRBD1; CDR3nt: TGTGCCAGCAGCCAAGGTCGGACAGGGGGCCTGACCTACGAGCAGTACTTC; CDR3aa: CASSQGRTGGLTYEQYF
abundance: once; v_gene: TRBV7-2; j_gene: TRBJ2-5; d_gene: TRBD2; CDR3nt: TGTGCCAGCAGCTTAAATGGACTAGCGGAAGAGACCCAGTACTTC; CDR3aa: CASSLNGLAEETQYF
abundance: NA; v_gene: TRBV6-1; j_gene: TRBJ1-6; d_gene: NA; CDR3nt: TGTGCCAGCAGTGCTTCGGGACAAGTGGGAGTTAATTCACCCCTCCACTTT; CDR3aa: CASSASGQVGVNSPLHF
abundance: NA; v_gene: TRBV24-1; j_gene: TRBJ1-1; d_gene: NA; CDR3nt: TGTGCCACCAGTGATCCACCTAAGCTGATGAACACTGAAGCTTTCTTT; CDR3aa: CATSDPPKLMNTEAFF
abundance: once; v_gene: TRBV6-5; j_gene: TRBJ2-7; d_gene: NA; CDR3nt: TGTGCCAGTAAAGAGGGACATACCTACGAGCAGTACTTC; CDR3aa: CASKEGHTYEQYF
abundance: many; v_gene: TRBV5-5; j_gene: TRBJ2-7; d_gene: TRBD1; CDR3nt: TGTGCCAGCAGCTTGGAGGGGGCGGGTAGCTACGAGCAGTACTTC; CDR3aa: CASSLEGAGSYEQYF
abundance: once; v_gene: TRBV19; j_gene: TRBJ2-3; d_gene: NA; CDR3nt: TGTGCCAGTAGAAACGGACAGCTCGGTTCCACAGATACGCAGTATTTT; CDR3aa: CASRNGQLGSTDTQYF
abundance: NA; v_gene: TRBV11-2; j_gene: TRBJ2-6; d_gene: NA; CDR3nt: TGTGCCAGCAGCGTTACTTGGGCCTCTGGGGCCAACGTCCTGACTTTC; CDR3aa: CASSVTWASGANVLTF
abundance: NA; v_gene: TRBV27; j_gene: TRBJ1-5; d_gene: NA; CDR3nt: TGTGCCAGCAGGCGGACAGTTAATCAGCCCCAGCATTTT; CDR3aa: CASRRTVNQPQHF
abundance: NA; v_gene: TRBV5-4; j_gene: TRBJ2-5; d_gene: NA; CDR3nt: TGTGCCAGCAGCCAACCCGGGGGAACTGGGGAGACCCAGTACTTC; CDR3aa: CASSQPGGTGETQYF
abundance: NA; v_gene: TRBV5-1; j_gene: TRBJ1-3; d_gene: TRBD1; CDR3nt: TGCGCCAGCAGCGAAGGGGGCGCTGGAAACACCATATATTTT; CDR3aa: CASSEGGAGNTIYF
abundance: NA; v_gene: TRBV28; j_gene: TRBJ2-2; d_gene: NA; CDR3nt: TGTGCCAGCAGTCCAGGACAATTCCCCGGGGAGCTGTTTTTT; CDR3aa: CASSPGQFPGELFF
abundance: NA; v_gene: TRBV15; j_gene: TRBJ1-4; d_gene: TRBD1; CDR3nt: TGTGCCACCAGCAGATCCCCGGGACAGGCTAATGAAAAACTGTTTTTT; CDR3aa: CATSRSPGQANEKLFF
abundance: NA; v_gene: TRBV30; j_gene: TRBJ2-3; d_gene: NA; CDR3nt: TGTGCCTGGAGTGTTCCCTACCGGGTCCGTCTTAATACGCAGTATTTT; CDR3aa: CAWSVPYRVRLNTQYF
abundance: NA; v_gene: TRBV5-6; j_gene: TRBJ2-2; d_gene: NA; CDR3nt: TGTGCCAGCAGCTTAAGACGACAACTCAACACCGGGGAGCTGTTTTTT; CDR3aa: CASSLRRQLNTGELFF
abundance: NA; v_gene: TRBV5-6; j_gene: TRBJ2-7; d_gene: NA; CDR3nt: TGTGCCAGCAGCTTGGCTTCAGGGTGGGAGCAGTACTTC; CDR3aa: CASSLASGWEQYF
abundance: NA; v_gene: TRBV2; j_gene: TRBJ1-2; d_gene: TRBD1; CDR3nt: TGTGCCAGCAACGCAGACAGGGGCCTCTATGGCTACACCTTC; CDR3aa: CASNADRGLYGYTF
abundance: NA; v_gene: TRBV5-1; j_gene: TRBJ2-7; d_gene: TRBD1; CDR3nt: TGCGCCAGCACCCCTGCCGGGACAGGGGGGTACGAGCAGTACTTC; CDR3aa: CASTPAGTGGYEQYF
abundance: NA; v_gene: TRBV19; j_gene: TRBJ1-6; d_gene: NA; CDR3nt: TGTGCCAGTAGTATAGTGGCCCGAAATTCACCCCTCCACTTT; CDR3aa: CASSIVARNSPLHF
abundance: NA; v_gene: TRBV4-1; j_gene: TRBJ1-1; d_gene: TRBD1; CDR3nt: TGCGCCAGCAGCCAAGAGACAGGGGGCATTTCTGAAGCTTTCTTT; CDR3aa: CASSQETGGISEAFF
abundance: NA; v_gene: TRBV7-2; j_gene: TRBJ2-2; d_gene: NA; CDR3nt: TGTGCCAGCAGCCCGAGGGTGGTGATGAACACCGGGGAGCTGTTTTTT; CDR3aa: CASSPRVVMNTGELFF